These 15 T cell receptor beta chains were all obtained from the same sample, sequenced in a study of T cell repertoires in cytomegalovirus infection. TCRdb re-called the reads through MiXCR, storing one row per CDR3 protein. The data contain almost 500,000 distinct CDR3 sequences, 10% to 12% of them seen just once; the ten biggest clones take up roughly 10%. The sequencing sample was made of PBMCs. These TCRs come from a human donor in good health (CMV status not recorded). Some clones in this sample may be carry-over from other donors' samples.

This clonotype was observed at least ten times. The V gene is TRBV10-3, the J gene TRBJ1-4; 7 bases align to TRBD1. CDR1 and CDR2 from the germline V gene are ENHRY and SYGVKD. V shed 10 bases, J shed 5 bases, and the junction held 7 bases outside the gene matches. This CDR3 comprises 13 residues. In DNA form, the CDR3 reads TGTGCCACAGCCGGGACAGCAAATGAAAAACTGTTTTTT. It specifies CATAGTANEKLFF.

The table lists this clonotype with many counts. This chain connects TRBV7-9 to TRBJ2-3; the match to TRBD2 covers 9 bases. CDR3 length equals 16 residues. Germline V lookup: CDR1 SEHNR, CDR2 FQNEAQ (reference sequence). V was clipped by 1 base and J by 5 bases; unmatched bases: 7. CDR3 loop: CASSLVAVAGVDTQYF. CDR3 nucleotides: TGTGCCAGCAGCTTAGTCGCCGTAGCGGGAGTAGATACGCAGTATTTT.

In DNA, the CDR3 is TGTGCCAGCCGAAACTATCCGGGGGGAGATACGCAGTATTTT. Its protein product is CASRNYPGGDTQYF. The chain links TRBV7-9 to TRBJ2-3, with 7 bases that match TRBD2. Germline V gene data show CDR1 as SEHNR and CDR2 as FQNEAQ (reference sequence). After removal of 8 bases from V and 5 bases from J, the junction contained 10 bases not matched to a gene. The CDR3 spans 14 residues.

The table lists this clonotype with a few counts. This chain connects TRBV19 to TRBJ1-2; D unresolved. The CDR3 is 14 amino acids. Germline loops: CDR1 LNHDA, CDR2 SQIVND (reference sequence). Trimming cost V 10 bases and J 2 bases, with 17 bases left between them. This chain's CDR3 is CATRNHGRNYGYTF. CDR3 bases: TGTGCCACCCGGAATCATGGGCGGAACTATGGCTACACCTTC.

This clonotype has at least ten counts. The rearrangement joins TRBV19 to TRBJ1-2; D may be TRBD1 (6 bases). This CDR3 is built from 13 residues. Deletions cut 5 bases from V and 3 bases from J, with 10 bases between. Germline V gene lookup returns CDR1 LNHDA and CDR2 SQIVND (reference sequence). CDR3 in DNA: TGTGCCAGTAGTCGGAGGGGGGACTATGGCTACACCTTC. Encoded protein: CASSRRGDYGYTF.

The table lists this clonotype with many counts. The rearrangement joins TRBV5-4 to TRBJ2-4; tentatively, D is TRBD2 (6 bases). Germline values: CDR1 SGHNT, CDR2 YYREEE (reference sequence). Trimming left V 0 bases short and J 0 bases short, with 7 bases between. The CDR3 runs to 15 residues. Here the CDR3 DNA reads TGTGCCAGCAGCTTGGCGGGACTAGCCAAAAACATTCAGTACTTC. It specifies CASSLAGLAKNIQYF.

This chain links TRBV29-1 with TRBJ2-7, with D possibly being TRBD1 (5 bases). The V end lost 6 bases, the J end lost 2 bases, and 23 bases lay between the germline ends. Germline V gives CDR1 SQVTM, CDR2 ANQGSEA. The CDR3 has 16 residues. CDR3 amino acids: CSVKGEVVTETYEQYF. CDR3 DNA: TGCAGCGTGAAGGGCGAGGTTGTGACAGAGACCTACGAGCAGTACTTC.

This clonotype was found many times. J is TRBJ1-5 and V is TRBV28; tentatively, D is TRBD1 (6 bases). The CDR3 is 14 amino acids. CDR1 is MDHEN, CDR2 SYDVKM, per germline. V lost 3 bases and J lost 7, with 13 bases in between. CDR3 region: CASSFLQGVQPQHF. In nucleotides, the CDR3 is TGTGCCAGCAGTTTCTTACAGGGTGTACAGCCCCAGCATTTT. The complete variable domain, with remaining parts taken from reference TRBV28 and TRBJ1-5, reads DVKVTQSSRYLVKRTGEKVFLECVQDMDHENMFWYRQDPGLGLRLIYFSYDVKMKEKGDIPEGYSVSREKKERFSLILESASTNQTSMYLCASSFLQGVQPQHFGDGTRLSIL.

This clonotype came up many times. This CDR3 is CASSYGAMNTEAFF. The CDR3 DNA is TGTGCCAGCAGCTACGGGGCCATGAACACTGAAGCTTTCTTT. This rearrangement joins TRBV5-8 to TRBJ1-1; possible D gene TRBD1, 5 bases. This CDR3 is built from 14 residues. Germline V gene lookup returns CDR1 SGHTS and CDR2 YDEGEE. Deletions cut 3 bases from V and 0 bases from J, with 9 bases between.

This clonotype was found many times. CDR3: CASSSRQGAFNEKLFF. The CDR3 DNA reads TGTGCCAGCAGCTCCCGACAGGGGGCCTTTAATGAAAAACTGTTTTTT. The chain links TRBV7-2 to TRBJ1-4; 10 bases are shared with TRBD1. Looked up from germline, CDR1 is SGHTA and CDR2 is FQGNSA. The length of the CDR3 is 16 residues. Unmatched junction bases numbered 6, after V lost 4 bases and J lost 4 bases.

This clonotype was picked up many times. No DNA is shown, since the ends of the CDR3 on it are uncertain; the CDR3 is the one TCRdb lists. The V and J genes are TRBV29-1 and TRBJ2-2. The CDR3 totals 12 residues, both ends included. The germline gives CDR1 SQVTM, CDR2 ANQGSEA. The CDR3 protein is CSVEDGPGSCFF.

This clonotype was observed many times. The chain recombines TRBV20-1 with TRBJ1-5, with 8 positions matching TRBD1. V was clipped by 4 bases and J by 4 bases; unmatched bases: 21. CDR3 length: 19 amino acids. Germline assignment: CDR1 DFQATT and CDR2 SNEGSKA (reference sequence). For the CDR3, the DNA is TGCAGTGCTAAACGCAAGGACAGGGAGATCGGGTGGGAAAATCAGCCCCAGCATTTT. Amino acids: CSAKRKDREIGWENQPQHF.

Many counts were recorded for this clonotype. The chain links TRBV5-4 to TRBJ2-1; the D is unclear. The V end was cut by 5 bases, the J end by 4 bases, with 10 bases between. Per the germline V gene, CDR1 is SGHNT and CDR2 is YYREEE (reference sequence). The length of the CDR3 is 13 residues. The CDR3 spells CASSRTEYNEQFF. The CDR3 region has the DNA TGTGCCAGCAGTCGGACGGAGTACAATGAGCAGTTCTTC.

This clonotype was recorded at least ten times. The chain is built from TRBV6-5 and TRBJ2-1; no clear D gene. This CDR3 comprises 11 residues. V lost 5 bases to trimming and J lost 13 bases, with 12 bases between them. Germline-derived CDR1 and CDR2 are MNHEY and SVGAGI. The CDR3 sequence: CASSQGATQFF. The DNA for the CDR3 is TGTGCCAGCAGTCAAGGAGCGACCCAGTTCTTC.

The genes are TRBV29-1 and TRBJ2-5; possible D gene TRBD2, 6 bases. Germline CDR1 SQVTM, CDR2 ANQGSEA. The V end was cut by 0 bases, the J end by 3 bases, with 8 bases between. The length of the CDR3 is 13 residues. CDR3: CSVEDPGEETQYF. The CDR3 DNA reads TGCAGCGTTGAAGACCCGGGGGAAGAGACCCAGTACTTC.